This paragraph reports one T cell receptor beta chain. Its antigen is as yet unknown. Germline CDR1 is LNHDA and CDR2 is SQIVND (reference sequence). CDR3 length equals 16 residues. Between the trimmed V and J ends, which lost 4 bases and 2 bases, there was a span of 17 bases. This entry comes from a study of T cell responses to AZD1222 COVID-19 vaccine. The study's findings and limits: Dominant CD4 TCR responses targeted spike regions 160-218 and 743-854.

Generated by immunoSEQ multiplex PCR, the TCRdb table keeps only in-frame clones and is missing some. The sample has 30,000 to 35,000 clones; roughly 92% are singletons. The origin of this receptor is an adult in good health. The chain is built from TRBV19 and TRBJ1-2, with D possibly being TRBD1 (6 bases). The specimen comprised peripheral blood, sampled on day 0 of AZD1222 vaccination. The CDR3 region has the DNA TGTGCCAGTAGTACGGTCAGGGGCCAAGCCAACTATGGCTACACCTTC. This translates into CASSTVRGQANYGYTF.